Following are 9 T cell receptor beta chains from one sample sequenced in a study of shared clonotypes between healthy human individuals. Terminally differentiated effector memory CD45RA+ cells were left out of the naive CD8 fraction, which was CD45RO-negative and positively selected for CCR7. The data were produced by immunoSEQ multiplex PCR, yet TCRdb's version contains in-frame clones alone and is incomplete. This table has some 2.1 million clones, 93% appearing once. Source material: naive CD8+ T cells from PBMCs. These receptors originate from a man between 18 and 29 years old in good health. Some clones in this sample may be carry-over from other donors' samples.

This chain uses TRBV18 with TRBJ2-5; 8 nucleotides line up with TRBD1. CDR3 length: 17 residues. Looked up from germline, CDR1 is KGHSH and CDR2 is LQKENI. Trimming cost V 2 bases and J 5 bases; bases outside gene matches: 13. For the CDR3, the DNA is TGTGCCAGCTCACCAAAAACGACAGGGGCCGCTGGGGAGACCCAGTACTTC. This gives the protein CASSPKTTGAAGETQYF.

Comment on this clone: One junction end does not reproduce the germline sequence, and a read error may be involved. J is TRBJ2-6 and V is TRBV9, with a possible D match to TRBD2 (5 bases). The CDR3 runs 15 residues. Germline CDR1 SGDLS, CDR2 YYNGEE. CDR3 sequence reads: CASNVDGEWANVLTF. CDR3 nucleotides: TGTGCCAGCAACGTAGATGGGGAGTGGGCCAACGTCCTGACTTTC. The variable domain in full, with the rest retrieved from reference TRBV9 and TRBJ2-6, is DSGVTQTPKHLITATGQRVTLRCSPRSGDLSVYWYQQSLDQGLQFLIQYYNGEERAKGNILERFSAQQFPDLHSELNLSSLELGDSALYFCASNVDGEWANVLTFGAGSRLTVL.

This clone was seen a single time. V and J are TRBV27 and TRBJ2-3; the D is unclear. Germline loops: CDR1 MNHEY, CDR2 SMNVEV (reference sequence). Trimming shortened V by 7 bases and J by 6 bases, and 14 bases separated the two germline ends. CDR3 length: 13 amino acids. The CDR3 bases are TGTGCCAGCACCCGGGCCCTCGGCGATACGCAGTATTTT. Translating it yields CASTRALGDTQYF.

On this clone: Additional DNA sequences in this sample encode the identical CDR3. J is TRBJ2-1 and V is TRBV9; no reliable D call. Trimming removed 0 bases at V and 5 bases at J, with 3 bases between. The CDR3 loop spans 12 amino acids. Germline V gives CDR1 SGDLS, CDR2 YYNGEE. In nucleotides, the CDR3 is TGTGCCAGCAGCGTAGGCCACAATGAGCAGTTCTTC. Its translation: CASSVGHNEQFF.

The chain joins TRBV19 to TRBJ1-1, with 7 bases lining up with TRBD1. Germline CDR1 reads LNHDA; CDR2 reads SQIVND (reference sequence). V lost 8 bases, J lost 4 bases, and 7 bases stayed unmatched. The CDR3 extends over 13 amino acids. CDR3 loop: CASALQGLTEAFF. As DNA, the CDR3 is TGTGCCAGTGCACTACAGGGGCTCACTGAAGCTTTCTTT.

This clone was found a few times. J is TRBJ2-7 and V is TRBV7-8, with D uncertain. Germline values: CDR1 SGHVS, CDR2 FQNEAQ. The CDR3 totals 13 residues. Trimming cost V 1 base and J 6 bases, with 10 bases left between them. The CDR3 loop is CASSLEVGPEQYF. CDR3 nucleotides: TGTGCCAGCAGCTTAGAGGTAGGGCCCGAGCAGTACTTC.

Note on this clone: Other DNA sequences in this sample translate to the same CDR3. The J gene is TRBJ2-2, the V gene TRBV4-1; no clear D gene. Germline V gives CDR1 MGHRA, CDR2 YSYEKL. The germline V and J ends were trimmed by 1 base and 7 bases, with 4 bases remaining between them. The CDR3 is 12 residues long. The CDR3 sequence is CASSQVLGELFF. The CDR3 DNA reads as TGCGCCAGCAGCCAAGTTCTCGGGGAGCTGTTTTTT.

The chain links TRBV28 to TRBJ2-7; 9 bases line up with TRBD1. Germline V gives CDR1 MDHEN, CDR2 SYDVKM. The CDR3 contains 13 residues. J lost 3 bases, V lost 7 bases, and 4 bases had no gene match. The CDR3 bases are TGTGCCAGCACGGGGACAGGGTTCTACGAGCAGTACTTC. Encoded protein: CASTGTGFYEQYF.

This clone appeared a few times. The chain couples TRBV7-9 to TRBJ1-2; D might be TRBD1 (5 bases). The ends were cut back, 7 bases at V and 4 bases at J, with 16 bases in the middle. The CDR3 runs 14 residues. Per the germline V gene, CDR1 is SEHNR and CDR2 is FQNEAQ (reference sequence). CDR3 protein: CASTEDRGIYGYTF. CDR3 nucleotide sequence: TGTGCCAGCACCGAGGACCGGGGGATCTATGGCTACACCTTC.